Sequencing of this TCR beta chain was carried out in a study of shared clonotypes between healthy human individuals (TCRdb year 2020). Background on the whole study: A couple of women and a few men aged 18 to 49 years were included in the cohort. Per donor, three plates each were used for CD4 naive and CD4 memory, two for CD8 naive, and one for CD8 memory. Blood TCR repertoires of about five healthy adults were deeply sequenced to estimate repertoire size and the extent of clonotype sharing between individuals. Libraries were prepared and TCR repertoires were sequenced by different laboratories using diverse techniques, in order to increase sequencing depth and limit assay-specific biases. Each donor's leukapheresis produced roughly between about 0.8 and 8.9 billion PBMCs.

This clone has only a few counts. Its antigen target is currently unknown. Per-nucleotide qualities are absent, and no much larger clonotype sits a single base away. Using the deep immunoSEQ assay, multiplex PCR amplified TCR CDR3 regions from genomic DNA. Extracted genomic DNA from each cell subset was spread evenly across all wells of several immunoSEQ 96-well plates, with each plate serving as a replicate. For sorted subsets, each replicate PCR was loaded with 200 ng genomic DNA, equivalent to roughly 30,000 T cell genomes. Purified libraries were measured with a Qubit 3.0 fluorometer, size-checked on a Bioanalyzer 2100, and measured again with the KAPA Library Quantification kit. Every immunoSEQ 96-well plate was sequenced on a dedicated single-read 150-cycle Illumina NextSeq 550 flow cell. Per the original workflow: Because the immunoSEQ output included only junctional sequences and no quality scores, the filtering could not be the same as the filtering used for full-length reads. Sequences were annotated with PyIR, a Python wrapper for IgBLAST v1.9, and V/J genes and CDR3 were assigned using IMGT germline references. Any read was removed if the V/J assignment was weak (E-value above 1e-6), the CDR3 was missing, or the read contained stop codons, out-of-frame junctions, or ambiguous translated residues. V3J clonotypes were defined as sequences sharing the same inferred V gene, J gene, and CDR3 amino acid sequence. Percentage overlap between repertoires was calculated by dividing the number of shared unique clonotypes by the size of the smaller repertoire. RTK rarefaction, the Chao1 estimator, and Recon v2.1 estimates of unobserved clonotypes were used to assess repertoire richness. Generation probabilities for all TCRbeta clonotypes obtained by the gDNA method from four donors were computed using OLGA. TCRdb re-hosts the immuneACCESS table, in-frame sequences only. Its copies lack some clones; in the studies checked, an unresolved V gene accounts for under half of them, and the cause for the rest is not known. Clonal size and the V and J genes are those of that table, whereas D and trimming came from the DNA. The sample table contains roughly 2.6 million clones; only one count was recorded for over 85% of them. The ten top clones hold more than 0.12% of the sample.

Broad study findings and their caveats: Larger estimated clonotype richness was generally found for naive subsets than for memory subsets. Because the study included only a small number of donors, the genetic and exposure-history diversity represented was limited. Based on pairwise subsampling, the degree of clonotype sharing among donors was expected to be affected by sequencing depth. Incomplete sequencing was indicated by rarefaction of sorted-subset datasets, despite the large sequencing depth. Only blood was sampled, and tissue TCR repertoires likely differ from those in blood. Across four donors, roughly 5.1% of naive CD4, approximately 3.5% of naive CD8, roughly 2.3% of memory CD4, and roughly 0.4% of memory CD8 clonotypes were shared. Compared with non-shared clonotypes, clonotypes shared by all four sorted-subset donors had higher generation probabilities.

The donors were healthy, HIV-negative adults with no recently reported acute infections or vaccinations. Only Caucasian adults living in Nashville, Tennessee, USA were represented among the donors. CD4+ T cells were enriched by magnetic negative selection; naive cells were then positively selected on CD45RA, and the negative fraction formed the memory subset. Blood was collected by leukapheresis, and PBMCs were isolated by Ficoll-Histopaque density gradient centrifugation and then cryopreserved in liquid nitrogen vapor phase. Analytical flow cytometry was used to check the purity and quantity of every magnetically sorted T cell population. Each sorted fraction had its genomic DNA isolated and then quantified by UV absorbance on a Nanodrop 2000c. The V and J ends are trimmed by 8 bases and 1 base, leaving 14 bases between them. Inclusive of the bounding cysteine and phenylalanine, the CDR3 is 15 residues long. This entry keeps only the CDR3 DNA: 45 bases, framed from base 1. In the germline V gene, CDR1 corresponds to WSHSY and CDR2 to SAAADI.

Recombination joined TRBV10-2 with TRBJ2-2, and perhaps TRBD1 as D gene, on 6 matching bases. The TCR sequence derives from a man aged 18 to 29 in good health. Sequenced input: naive CD4+ T cells sorted from blood. The cell subset or site label of this sample denotes: CD45RA+ positively selected. The CDR3 protein: CASQKRTVNTGELFF. The nucleotides are TGCGCCAGCCAGAAGAGGACAGTGAACACCGGGGAGCTGTTTTTT.